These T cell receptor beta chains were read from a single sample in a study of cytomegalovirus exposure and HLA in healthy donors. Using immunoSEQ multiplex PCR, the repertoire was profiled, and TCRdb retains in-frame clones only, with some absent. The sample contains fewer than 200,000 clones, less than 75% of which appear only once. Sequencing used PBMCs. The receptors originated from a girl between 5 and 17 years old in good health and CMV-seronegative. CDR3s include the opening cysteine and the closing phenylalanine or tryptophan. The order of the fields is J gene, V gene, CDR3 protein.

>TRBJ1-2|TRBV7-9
CASTLERSYGYTF
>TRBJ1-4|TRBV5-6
CASSPGGYSHEKLFF
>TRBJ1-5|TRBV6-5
CATTTDRGNQPQHF
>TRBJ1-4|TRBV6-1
CASSARTAATNEKLFF
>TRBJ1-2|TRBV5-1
CASSSGQGGGYGYTF
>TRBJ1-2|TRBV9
CASSRRGLEGYTF
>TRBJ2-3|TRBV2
CASRTGARSTDTQYF
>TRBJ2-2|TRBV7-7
CASSFQGSGELFF
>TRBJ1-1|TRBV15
CATSSRANTEAFF
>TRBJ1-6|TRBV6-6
CASRGRVNSPLHF
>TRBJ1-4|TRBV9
CASSATGMEEKLFF
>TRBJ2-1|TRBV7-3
CASSFSYSYNEQFF
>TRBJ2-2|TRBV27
CASSVGQLGNTGELFF
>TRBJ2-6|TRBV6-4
CASRERGSGANVLTF
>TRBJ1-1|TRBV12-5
CASGKGQGNTEAFF
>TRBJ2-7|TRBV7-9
CASSYTGSYEQYF
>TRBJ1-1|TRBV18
CASSPPTGPYTEAFF
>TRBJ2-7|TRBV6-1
CASSEEGSYEQYF
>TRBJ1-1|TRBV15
CATSRVWGQGGTEAFF
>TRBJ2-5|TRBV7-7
CASTSNIGGETQYF
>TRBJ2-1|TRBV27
CASSFEDTDNEQFF
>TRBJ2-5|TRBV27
CASSLRLGGEETQYF
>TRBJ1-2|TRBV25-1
CASSPGQGINYGYTF
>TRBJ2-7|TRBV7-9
CASSLSRTGTYEQYF
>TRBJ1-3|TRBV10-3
CATGQSGNTIYF